This T cell receptor (beta chain) is drawn from a study of blood T cell repertoires in COVID-19. About the study: Sites across the United States, Italy and Spain contributed samples from acute and convalescent COVID-19.

Deletions cut 1 base from V and 0 bases from J, with 13 bases between. Germline V lookup: CDR1 SEHNR, CDR2 FQNEAQ (reference sequence). This CDR3 comprises 17 residues. Original analysis: Counts of nucleated cells, estimated from reference gene primer amplification, were obtained. Data came from immunoSEQ multiplex PCR; TCRdb stores just in-frame clones and leaves some out. V and J calls and clone size are given by that table; D and trimming were obtained from the DNA. The top ten clones hold roughly 2.6% of a sample with hundreds of thousands of clones, roughly 90% of them seen once. Across under 25 US areas, participants ranged in age from roughly 18 to 95 years. Participant reports of clinical history set cohort assignment.

Input material: PBMCs or T cells enriched from blood (not recorded which). The sequence was obtained from a man aged 55 to 69 who had recovered from COVID-19. The chain is built from TRBV7-9 and TRBJ1-3; D gene ambiguous. CDR3 sequence reads: CASSLESGAHSGNTIYF. Here the CDR3 DNA reads TGTGCCAGCAGCTTAGAAAGTGGAGCCCACTCTGGAAACACCATATATTTT.